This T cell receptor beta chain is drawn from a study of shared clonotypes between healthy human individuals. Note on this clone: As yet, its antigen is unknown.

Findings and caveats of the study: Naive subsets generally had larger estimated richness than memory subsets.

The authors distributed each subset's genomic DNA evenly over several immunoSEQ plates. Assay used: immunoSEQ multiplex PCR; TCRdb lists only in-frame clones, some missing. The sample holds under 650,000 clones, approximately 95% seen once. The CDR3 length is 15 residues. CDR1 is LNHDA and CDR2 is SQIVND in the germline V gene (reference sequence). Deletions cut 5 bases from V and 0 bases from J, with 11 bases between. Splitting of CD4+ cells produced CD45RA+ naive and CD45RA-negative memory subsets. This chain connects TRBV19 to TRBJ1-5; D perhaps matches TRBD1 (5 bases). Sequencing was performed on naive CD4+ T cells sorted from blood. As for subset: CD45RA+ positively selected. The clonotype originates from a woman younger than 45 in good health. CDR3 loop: CASSLTVGSNQPQHF. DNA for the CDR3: TGTGCCAGTAGTTTGACAGTTGGTAGCAATCAGCCCCAGCATTTT.